Included here is one TCR beta chain sequence, with context. This clonotype is deemed medium-sized (0.01 to 0.1%). Its cognate antigen has yet to be identified. The sample holds no much larger clone one base away, and base qualities are not on file. Library prep was done by UMI-ligation and nested PCR. Four rounds of PCR, run with the SP2 primer together with nested alpha and beta constant region primers, were used to amplify the ligated cDNA. TCR RNA was reverse transcribed with SuperScript IV using alpha and beta constant region primers for the blood and skin samples. Using T4 RNA ligase 1, an oligonucleotide carrying both the Illumina SP2 primer and a UMI was ligated onto the 3' end of the cDNA. The 12-nucleotide UMI was composed of two random hexamers separated by an eight-base spacer, which was included to prevent hairpin formation. From the second PCR onward, TCR alpha and beta chain libraries were processed separately and dual indexed for multiplexing. After pooling, the indexed libraries were analyzed by capillary electrophoresis and sequenced on either an Illumina MiSeq or NextSeq. PhiX DNA at about 4.5-7.5% was added to the libraries to raise base diversity and improve cluster recognition. In the authors' own workflow: Demultiplexor took UMIs from read 2, joined the UMIs to the TCR sequence from read 1, and separated reads according to sample indices. Decombinator identified V and J genes and V-J junctions and gave each TCR a five-part identifier that included V and J deletions. Collapsinator used UMIs to correct sequencing errors and PCR amplification heterogeneity, yielding UMI-based abundance per TCR. Identifiers were converted to nucleotide sequence by CDR3Translator and translated to amino acids, and CDR3 regions were extracted on the basis of terminal motifs. Error-corrected alpha and beta TCR counts from blood and skin were compared after normalization to input RNA amount. TCRdb reprocessed the public reads (quality trimming at Q25 with fastp, clone calling with MiXCR) and kept in-frame beta chains. For every CDR3 protein sequence, its rows merge into one entry that carries the most common genes and DNA. Clone size and V and J calls follow TCRdb, not the original study. The table for this sample lists around 14,000 distinct CDR3 sequences; less than 5.5% of them were counted only once. The ten most abundant clones make up around 8% of the sample.

These data come from a study of naive and memory T cell subsets (dated by TCRdb to about 2017). Context from the whole study: According to the figure summarizing the samples, there were some ten blood donors, 7 tuberculin skin test biopsies and 3 saline control biopsies. Skin biopsies were taken from tuberculin skin test sites or from saline-injected control sites and were processed for RNA extraction as described before. Usually PCR2 was run as a SYBR Green qPCR and stopped at a set threshold, although low-input samples could use end-point PCR (roughly 6 cycles) instead. The paper as a whole reports these results and caveats: TCR sequences were reportedly recovered from both types of skin biopsy, with far more TCRs being found at tuberculin skin test sites. Skin biopsy collection and RNA processing details were not given in the paper but referenced to earlier studies. The higher numbers of TCRs at tuberculin skin test sites were interpreted as T cell infiltration of a delayed type IV hypersensitivity reaction. The potential sensitivity of the RNA-based method to TCR transcript changes with T cell activation and differentiation was acknowledged.

According to the study, the label for this sample's treatment or condition signals: skin biopsy from PPD injection site in Mantoux-positive individual. Using 3' ligation of a UMI-containing oligonucleotide to TCR cDNA, the study laid out a robust and sensitive protocol to amplify, sequence and analyze TCRs. In individuals with a positive Mantoux test, tuberculin skin test biopsies were taken from sites that had been injected with PPD. Total RNA, without cell sorting, was DNase treated with RQ1 DNase before reverse transcription, targeting roughly 1 to 1000 ng input. To check how robust the pipeline was in samples where T cells make up a minority population, libraries were built from skin biopsies and whole blood. Looking up the germline V gene yields CDR1 MDHEN and CDR2 SYDVKM. Inclusive of the bounding cysteine and phenylalanine, the CDR3 is 18 residues long. The entry retains the CDR3 DNA only, 54 bases that are in frame from base 1. V loses 3 bases, J loses 0 bases, and the germline ends lie 19 bases apart.

In this chain, TRBV28 is recombined with TRBJ2-3; the D gene is perhaps TRBD1 or TRBD2, as each covers 6 bases. The starting material was skin, obtained from a tuberculin skin test site. This TCR came from an adult in good health. The base sequence is TGTGCCAGCAGTTTCAAGGTCGGGGGCGGGGCTAGCACAGATACGCAGTATTTT. This yields the protein CASSFKVGGGASTDTQYF.